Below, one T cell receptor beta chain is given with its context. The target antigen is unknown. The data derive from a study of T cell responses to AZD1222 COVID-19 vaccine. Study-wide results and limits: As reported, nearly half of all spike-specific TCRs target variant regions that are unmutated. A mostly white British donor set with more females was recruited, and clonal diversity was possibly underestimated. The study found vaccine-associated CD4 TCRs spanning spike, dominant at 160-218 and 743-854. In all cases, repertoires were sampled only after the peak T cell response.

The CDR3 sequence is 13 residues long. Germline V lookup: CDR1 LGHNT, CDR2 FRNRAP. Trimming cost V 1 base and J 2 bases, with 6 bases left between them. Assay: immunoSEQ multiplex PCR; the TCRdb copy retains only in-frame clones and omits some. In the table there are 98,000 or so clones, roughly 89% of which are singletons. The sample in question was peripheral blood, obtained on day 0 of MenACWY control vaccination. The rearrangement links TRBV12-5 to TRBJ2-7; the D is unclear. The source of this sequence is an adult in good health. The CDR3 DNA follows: TGTGCTAGTGGTTTGGCCTCTCCCTACGAGCAGTACTTC. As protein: CASGLASPYEQYF.